The 9 T cell receptor beta chains presented below share a single source sample, sequenced in a study of control samples from healthy donors and cancer patients. TCRdb's copy holds only in-frame clones and misses some; the assay was immunoSEQ multiplex PCR. The data contain thousands of clones, roughly 72% of them singletons. Sequencing was performed on formalin-fixed, paraffin-embedded tissue. The receptors come from a male donor with melanoma.

The chain joins TRBV6-5 to TRBJ2-5, with D perhaps TRBD1 or TRBD2 (5 bases each). The germline V and J ends were trimmed by 2 bases and 4 bases, with 14 bases remaining between them. The CDR3 consists of 15 residues. Germline V gene data show CDR1 as MNHEY and CDR2 as SVGAGI. CDR3 protein: CASSYQGSGRETQYF. The DNA for the CDR3 is TGTGCCAGCAGTTACCAAGGATCAGGGAGAGAGACCCAGTACTTC.

The rearrangement joins TRBV10-3 to TRBJ1-5; possibly TRBD1 for D (5 bases). In germline, CDR1 is ENHRY, CDR2 SYGVKD. The germline V and J ends were trimmed by 0 bases and 0 bases, with 12 bases remaining between them. The CDR3 length is 17 residues. CDR3 sequence: CAISESLGGDSNQPQHF. DNA for the CDR3: TGTGCCATCAGTGAGTCTTTGGGGGGAGATAGCAATCAGCCCCAGCATTTT.

This clone was observed a handful of times. The J gene is TRBJ2-7, the V gene TRBV5-1; perhaps TRBD1 as D (6 bases). Looked up from germline, CDR1 is SGHRS and CDR2 is YFSETQ. The CDR3 sequence is 13 residues long. With 4 bases removed from V and 0 bases from J, the gap between germline ends came to 8 bases. The CDR3 DNA is TGCGCCAGCAGCGGGACACTCTCCTACGAGCAGTACTTC. Encoded protein: CASSGTLSYEQYF.

This rearrangement joins TRBV4-2 to TRBJ2-7; 12 bases fit TRBD2. The germline V gene encodes CDR1 LGHNA and CDR2 YNFKEQ. This CDR3 is 17 amino acids long. Trimming removed 1 base from V and 3 bases from J; junction bases left unmatched: 7. The DNA for the CDR3 is TGTGCCAGCAGCCAAGCGTCGACTAGCGGGAGTGTCTACGAGCAGTACTTC. Its translation: CASSQASTSGSVYEQYF.

With regard to this clone: The same CDR3 arises from other DNA sequences in this sample as well. The chain links TRBV6-1 to TRBJ1-2, with D possibly TRBD1 on 6 matching bases. Deletions cut 2 bases from V and 7 bases from J, with 14 bases between. The CDR3 has 14 residues. Germline CDR1 is MNHNS and CDR2 is SASEGT. CDR3: CASSEMGVGGGYTF. The CDR3 nucleotides read TGTGCCAGCAGTGAAATGGGGGTAGGGGGTGGCTACACCTTC.

The gene calls are TRBV30 and TRBJ2-7; TRBD2 is a possible D gene (6 bases). The V gene lost 3 bases and the J gene lost 9 bases, with 12 bases spanning the gap. Germline CDR1 reads GTSNPN; CDR2 reads SVGIG (reference sequence). The CDR3 consists of 11 residues. In DNA form, the CDR3 reads TGTGCCTGGAGCACTAGCACGGTGCAGTACTTC. It specifies CAWSTSTVQYF.

The rearrangement links TRBV7-2 to TRBJ2-1; unclear D gene. Trimming left V 1 base short and J 7 bases short, with 8 bases between. This CDR3 is 13 amino acids long. Germline lookup yields CDR1 SGHTA and CDR2 FQGNSA. For the CDR3, the DNA is TGTGCCAGCAGCTTAGAACAGTTAAATGAGCAGTTCTTC. Translated, it gives CASSLEQLNEQFF.

This chain joins TRBV29-1 and TRBJ2-5, with TRBD1 identical over 8 bases. CDR1 is SQVTM and CDR2 is ANQGSEA in the germline V gene. The J segment lost 6 bases and the V segment lost 4 bases, leaving 4 bases of the junction unmatched. The CDR3 spans 12 residues. In nucleotides, the CDR3 is TGCAGCGTTGTAAGACAGGGGAAGACCCAGTACTTC. Translating gives CSVVRQGKTQYF.

This clone was seen a few times. The chain links TRBV6-1 to TRBJ1-5; D gene uncertain. Germline V CDR1 and CDR2: MNHNS, SASEGT. This CDR3 spans 15 amino acids. The V and J ends lost 2 bases and 2 bases respectively, with 10 bases between them. As DNA, the CDR3 is TGTGCCAGCAGTGAACAATCTTTCGGCAATCAGCCCCAGCATTTT. The encoded protein is CASSEQSFGNQPQHF.